This T cell receptor (beta chain) was obtained from a study of T cells in localized non-small cell lung cancer. A note on this clone: Its antigen is not known.

TCRdb's copy holds only in-frame clones and misses some; the assay was immunoSEQ multiplex PCR. The sample shows 28,000 or so clones, over 75% of them seen only once. Findings and limits, study-wide: Of the top 100 tumor clones, median around 60 were in adjacent lung, about 26 among its top 100. Increased T cell density in blood showed an association with longer overall survival.

This receptor was identified in a man aged 35 to 70 with stage III squamous cell lung carcinoma. The source was peripheral blood, collected before any cancer treatment.

In DNA form, the CDR3 reads TGTGCCAGCAGACAAGGCGGTTCCCGGGAGACCCAGTACTTC. Amino acid sequence: CASRQGGSRETQYF. The chain links TRBV7-8 to TRBJ2-5; D not resolved. CDR3 length: 14 residues. V lost 6 bases to trimming and J lost 5 bases, with 16 bases between them. CDR1 is SGHVS and CDR2 is FQNEAQ in the germline V gene.